Shown below are 20 T cell receptor beta chains from a single sample sequenced in a study of immune cell composition in non-small cell lung cancer (dated by TCRdb to the late 2010s). The library was produced with the immunoSEQ multiplex PCR assay. Entries here come from immuneACCESS through TCRdb and include only in-frame sequences with V and J called. Some clones fail to appear in such tables; in the studies checked, an unresolved V gene covers under half of the shortfall, and the cause of the remainder is unknown. The sample yields 2,900 or so clones; 81% were counted once. About a fifth of the sample rests with the top ten. Sequences were obtained from lung tumor tissue. The receptor source for this set is a human donor with non-small cell lung cancer.

The chain recombines TRBV18 with TRBJ2-7, with unresolved D. This CDR3 has 14 residues. V was clipped by 0 bases and J by 6 bases, with 12 bases between them. Germline values: CDR1 KGHSH, CDR2 LQKENI. The CDR3 protein is CASSPPYGSREQYF. The CDR3 DNA reads as TGTGCCAGCTCACCACCTTACGGGTCTCGCGAGCAGTACTTC.

The chain uses TRBV4-1 and TRBJ1-4; D is undetermined. The CDR3 loop spans 16 amino acids. V was pared by 0 bases and J by 4 bases, with 12 bases between. The V gene's germline CDR1 is MGHRA and CDR2 YSYEKL. The CDR3 protein is CASSQDLGSYNEKLFF. The CDR3 region has the DNA TGCGCCAGCAGCCAAGATCTGGGCAGTTATAATGAAAAACTGTTTTTT.

The chain is built from TRBV7-9 and TRBJ1-2; TRBD1 matches at 7 bases. Trimming cost V 5 bases and J 0 bases; bases outside gene matches: 9. From germline, CDR1 is SEHNR and CDR2 FQNEAQ (reference sequence). The CDR3 totals 16 residues. CDR3 loop: CASSDIDRVPNYGYTF. CDR3 nucleotides: TGTGCCAGCAGCGATATAGACAGGGTCCCTAACTATGGCTACACCTTC.

The V call is TRBV7-2, the J call TRBJ1-5, with D maybe TRBD1 (5 bases). Trimming stripped 2 bases from V and 4 bases from J, with 6 bases between. Germline values: CDR1 SGHTA, CDR2 FQGNSA. The CDR3 is made up of 13 amino acids. The CDR3 loop is CASSLRGNQPQHF. CDR3 sequence (DNA): TGTGCCAGCAGCTTAAGGGGTAATCAGCCCCAGCATTTT.

This chain joins TRBV18 and TRBJ1-2, with TRBD1 identical over 9 bases. The germline V gene has CDR1 KGHSH and CDR2 LQKENI. With 2 bases clipped from V and 8 bases from J, the junction kept 12 bases outside the gene matches. This CDR3 spans 16 amino acids. CDR3 DNA: TGTGCCAGCTCACCATCACTGCCGGGACAGGGAGGAGGCTACACCTTC. The encoded protein is CASSPSLPGQGGGYTF. Full variable domain (missing parts from reference TRBV18 and TRBJ1-2): NAGVMQNPRHLVRRRGQEARLRCSPMKGHSHVYWYRQLPEEGLKFMVYLQKENIIDESGMPKERFSAEFPKEGPSILRIQQVVRGDSAAYFCASSPSLPGQGGGYTFGSGTRLTVV.

In its sample, this clone was seen a few times. V and J are TRBV4-1 and TRBJ1-3, with D unresolved. Trimming took off 1 base at V and 4 bases at J, with 11 bases between the two ends. Germline lookup yields CDR1 MGHRA and CDR2 YSYEKL. The CDR3 runs 15 residues. The chain's CDR3 is CASSQGPPSGNTIYF. The DNA for the CDR3 is TGCGCCAGCAGCCAAGGGCCTCCCTCAGGAAACACCATATATTTT.

The chain has TRBV5-1 and TRBJ1-6; perhaps TRBD1 as D (5 bases). Deletions cut 5 bases from V and 6 bases from J, with 15 bases between. The germline V gene encodes CDR1 SGHRS and CDR2 YFSETQ. The CDR3 is 15 residues long. The CDR3 region is CASRPGGTSNSPLHF. CDR3 DNA: TGCGCCAGCAGGCCCGGTGGGACTTCTAATTCACCCCTCCACTTT.

The gene calls are TRBV5-4 and TRBJ2-3; TRBD2 aligns across 12 bases. V lost 4 bases, J lost 3 bases, and 6 bases stayed unmatched. CDR3 size: 16 residues. Germline CDR1 reads SGHNT; CDR2 reads YYREEE (reference sequence). The CDR3 is CASSITSGGSTDTQYF. In DNA form, the CDR3 reads TGTGCCAGCAGCATAACTAGCGGGGGGTCGACAGATACGCAGTATTTT.

This rearrangement joins TRBV19 to TRBJ2-1; 13 bases are a match to TRBD2. Losses at the gene ends were 5 bases for V and 6 bases for J; bases not matched to a gene: 7. The CDR3 consists of 16 residues. Germline assignment: CDR1 LNHDA and CDR2 SQIVND (reference sequence). This CDR3 reads CASSARLAGGPNEQFF. CDR3 coding DNA: TGTGCCAGTAGTGCCCGACTAGCGGGGGGCCCCAATGAGCAGTTCTTC. The entire variable domain, with the rest obtained from reference TRBV19 and TRBJ2-1, is as follows: DGGITQSPKYLFRKEGQNVTLSCEQNLNHDAMYWYRQDPGQGLRLIYYSQIVNDFQKGDIAEGYSVSREKKESFPLTVTSAQKNPTAFYLCASSARLAGGPNEQFFGPGTRLTVL.

DNA of the CDR3: TGTGCCAGCAGCTTAGTCCAGGTACTCTCTGGGGCCAACGTCCTGACTTTC. This sequence encodes CASSLVQVLSGANVLTF. J is TRBJ2-6 and V is TRBV7-2; D uncertain. V was shortened by 1 base and J by 0 bases, with 10 bases between the two germline ends. The CDR3 consists of 17 residues. Per germline, CDR1 SGHTA and CDR2 FQGNSA.

The chain's CDR3 is CASNSPGGASGYGYTF. The CDR3 bases are TGTGCCAGTAACTCCCCCGGGGGAGCTTCTGGCTATGGCTACACCTTC. The chain joins TRBV19 to TRBJ1-2; maybe TRBD1 (5 bases). This CDR3 comprises 16 residues. CDR1 LNHDA and CDR2 SQIVND come from the germline V gene (reference sequence). Trimming removed 7 bases at V and 4 bases at J, with 22 bases between.

This chain links TRBV19 with TRBJ1-1, with 10 positions matching TRBD1. Germline CDR1 LNHDA, CDR2 SQIVND (reference sequence). Unmatched junction bases numbered 5, after V lost 3 bases and J lost 4 bases. This CDR3 is built from 15 residues. This chain's CDR3 is CASSIRGTGATEAFF. The CDR3 region has the DNA TGTGCCAGTAGTATCAGGGGGACAGGGGCCACTGAAGCTTTCTTT.

The chain combines TRBV9 with TRBJ2-2; 12 bases line up with TRBD2. The CDR3 extends over 17 amino acids. J lost 2 bases, V lost 0 bases, and 2 bases had no gene match. CDR1 is SGDLS and CDR2 is YYNGEE in the germline V gene. The CDR3, as DNA: TGTGCCAGCAGCGTAGCTAGCGGGGGGGCTAACACCGGGGAGCTGTTTTTT. It is translated as CASSVASGGANTGELFF.

The rearrangement links TRBV4-3 to TRBJ1-3; weak D call: TRBD1 (6 bases). V was cut by 0 bases and J by 4 bases, with 13 bases left in between. The CDR3 has 16 amino acids. Germline V lookup: CDR1 LGHNA, CDR2 YSLEER. CDR3 sequence reads: CASSQDYTGTGNTIYF. The CDR3 region has the DNA TGCGCCAGCAGCCAAGATTATACCGGGACAGGAAACACCATATATTTT.

By its share, this clone is large. This chain links TRBV19 with TRBJ1-1, with 9 nucleotides matching TRBD1. This CDR3 has 17 residues. CDR1 is LNHDA, CDR2 SQIVND, per germline (reference sequence). Trimming took 1 base from V and 0 from J; bases not matched to a gene: 6. The CDR3 is CASSIGTGDAMNTEAFF. The DNA of the CDR3 is TGTGCCAGTAGTATAGGGACAGGGGACGCAATGAACACTGAAGCTTTCTTT.

This clone was detected only once. CDR3 region: CASMSQGRTEAFF. The CDR3 DNA sequence: TGTGCCAGCATGTCACAGGGTCGGACTGAAGCTTTCTTT. The rearrangement links TRBV6-1 to TRBJ1-1; TRBD1 is a possible D gene (6 bases). Trimming removed 7 bases from V and 5 bases from J, with 14 bases in between. The V gene's germline CDR1 is MNHNS and CDR2 SASEGT. CDR3 length: 13 residues.

This sequence joins TRBV29-1 and TRBJ2-7; D is possibly TRBD2 (5 bases). The CDR3 consists of 13 residues. The V end was cut by 4 bases, the J end by 1 base, with 11 bases between. Germline V gene lookup returns CDR1 SQVTM and CDR2 ANQGSEA. In DNA form, the CDR3 reads TGCAGCGTTGTACCCCGAGGGTCCTACGAGCAGTACTTC. It encodes CSVVPRGSYEQYF.

The rearrangement joins TRBV15 to TRBJ2-6; perhaps TRBD1 as D (5 bases). The CDR3 loop spans 16 amino acids. Looked up from germline, CDR1 is LNHNV and CDR2 is YYDKDF (reference sequence). Deletions cut 0 bases from V and 7 bases from J, with 13 bases between. In nucleotides, the CDR3 is TGTGCCACCAGCAGAGATGGGGCCCGCGGCGCCAACGTCCTGACTTTC. It specifies CATSRDGARGANVLTF.

The chain is built from TRBV15 and TRBJ1-5; D not resolved. The germline CDR1 and CDR2 sequences are LNHNV and YYDKDF (reference sequence). The CDR3 has 13 amino acids. Trimming removed 0 bases at V and 3 bases at J, with 3 bases between. The CDR3 DNA follows: TGTGCCACCAGCAGAGAGGCCAATCAGCCCCAGCATTTT. Translating it yields CATSREANQPQHF. The complete variable domain, with remaining parts taken from reference TRBV15 and TRBJ1-5, reads DAMVIQNPRYQVTQFGKPVTLSCSQTLNHNVMYWYQQKSSQAPKLLFHYYDKDFNNEADTPDNFQSRRPNTSFCFLDIRSPGLGDTAMYLCATSREANQPQHFGDGTRLSIL.

CDR3 in amino acids: CASSLDRGAGANVLTF. The CDR3 DNA follows: TGTGCCAGCAGCCTGGACAGGGGAGCAGGGGCCAACGTCCTGACTTTC. The chain recombines TRBV5-4 with TRBJ2-6; 9 bases line up with TRBD1. Germline V gene lookup returns CDR1 SGHNT and CDR2 YYREEE (reference sequence). The V and J ends lost 4 bases and 4 bases, in that order; junction bases with no gene match: 6. This CDR3 has 16 residues.